This T cell receptor beta chain was profiled in a study of shared clonotypes between healthy human individuals (TCRdb year 2020). Notes on the research overall: The cohort comprised a couple of women and a few men aged 18 to 49 years. Between about 0.8 and 9 billion PBMCs per donor were obtained by leukapheresis. Per donor, three plates each were used for CD4 naive and CD4 memory, two for CD8 naive, and one for CD8 memory. To estimate repertoire size and how much clonotypes are shared between individuals, the study performed deep sequencing of blood TCR repertoires from roughly five healthy adults. To increase sequencing depth and limit assay-specific biases, different laboratories used diverse techniques to prepare libraries and sequence TCR repertoires. What the study reported, not specific to this receptor: Only blood was sampled, and tissue TCR repertoires likely differ from those in blood. The small number of donors limited the genetic and exposure-history diversity represented. When several donors were compared, the shared fraction of clonotypes was about 5.2% for naive CD4, more than 3% for naive CD8, 2.3% for memory CD4, and around 0.4% for memory CD8. Even with the large sequencing depth, rarefaction of the sorted-subset datasets indicated that sequencing was incomplete. Estimated clonotype richness was generally larger for naive than for memory subsets. Pairwise subsampling led to the expectation that sequencing depth would affect the degree of clonotype sharing among donors. Higher generation probabilities were observed for clonotypes shared by all four sorted-subset donors than for non-shared clonotypes.

This clone has a single count. Its cognate antigen has yet to be identified. One base away there is no much larger clone; base qualities are not given. Healthy HIV-negative adults with no recently reported acute infections or vaccinations were included as donors. Only Caucasian adults living in Nashville, Tennessee, USA were represented among the donors. CD4+ T cells were enriched through magnetic negative selection, after which naive cells were positively selected on CD45RA and the remaining negative fraction served as the memory subset. Blood was collected by leukapheresis, and PBMCs were isolated by Ficoll-Histopaque density gradient centrifugation and then cryopreserved in liquid nitrogen vapor phase. Analytical flow cytometry was used to check the purity and quantity of every magnetically sorted T cell population. Genomic DNA was isolated from every sorted fraction and measured by UV absorbance on a Nanodrop 2000c.

TCR CDR3 regions were amplified from genomic DNA by multiplex PCR using the deep immunoSEQ assay. Extracted genomic DNA from each cell subset was distributed evenly across all wells of several immunoSEQ 96-well plates, and each plate was treated as a replicate. Each replicate PCR for sorted subsets received approximately 220 ng genomic DNA, equal to 28,000 or so T cell genomes. Purified libraries were measured with a Qubit 3.0 fluorometer, size-checked on a Bioanalyzer 2100, and measured again with the KAPA Library Quantification kit. Every immunoSEQ 96-well plate was sequenced on a separate single-read 150-cycle Illumina NextSeq 550 flow cell. In the source study's methods: Because only junctional sequences without quality scores were contained in the immunoSEQ output, filtering matching that applied to full-length reads could not be performed. Sequences were annotated with PyIR, a Python wrapper for IgBLAST v1.9, and V/J genes and CDR3 were assigned using IMGT germline references. Reads with weak V/J assignments (E-value above 1e-6), missing CDR3, stop codons, out-of-frame junctions, or ambiguous translated residues were removed. V3J clonotypes were defined as sequences sharing the same inferred V gene, J gene, and CDR3 amino acid sequence. The percentage overlap between two repertoires was calculated by dividing the number of shared unique clonotypes by the size of the smaller repertoire. Repertoire richness was assessed with RTK rarefaction, the Chao1 estimator, and Recon v2.1 estimates of unobserved clonotypes. Generation probabilities were computed with OLGA for all TCRbeta clonotypes obtained by the gDNA method from several donors. In its TCRdb copy, this immuneACCESS table keeps in-frame sequences only and misses some clones. Where compared with another copy, unresolved V genes explain less than half of these, and the others have no known cause. V, J and clone size derive from that table, while D and trimming were established from the DNA sequence. This sample lists some 2,000,000 clones; approximately 94% were detected once. The top ten clones comprise around 0.13% of the sample.

The clonotype originates from a young man in good health. Sequencing was done on a sample of naive CD4+ T cells sorted from blood. The cell subset or site label on this specimen signifies: CD45RA+ positively selected.

The DNA sequence reads TGTGCCAGCAGTTACAGGGGGCACAATGAGCAGTTCTTC. Its amino acids are CASSYRGHNEQFF. The V and J genes are TRBV6-5 and TRBJ2-1; 7 bases in the middle match TRBD1. The CDR3 contains 13 residues, cysteine and phenylalanine counted. Only the CDR3 region is kept as DNA, spanning 39 bases read in frame from base 1. Taken from the germline V gene, the CDR1 and CDR2 loops are MNHEY and SVGAGI. V and J are trimmed by 2 bases and 5 bases, and the gene matches miss 0 bases of the junction.